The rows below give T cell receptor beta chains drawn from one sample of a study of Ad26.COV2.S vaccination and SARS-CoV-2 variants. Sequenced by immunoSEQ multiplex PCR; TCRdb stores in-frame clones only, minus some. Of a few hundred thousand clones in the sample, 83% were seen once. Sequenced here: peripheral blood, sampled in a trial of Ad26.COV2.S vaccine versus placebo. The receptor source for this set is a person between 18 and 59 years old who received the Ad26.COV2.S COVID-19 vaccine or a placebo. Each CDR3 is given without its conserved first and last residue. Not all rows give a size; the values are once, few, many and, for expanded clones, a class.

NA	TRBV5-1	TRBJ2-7	ASSARDSSYEQY
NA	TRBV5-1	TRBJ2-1	ASSSASGGDNEQF
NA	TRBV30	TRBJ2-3	ACLTSGGTDTQY
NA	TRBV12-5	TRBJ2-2	ASGSDRNTGELF
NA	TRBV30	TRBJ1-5	ACTKGTVNQPQH
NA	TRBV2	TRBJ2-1	ASSPLLAEWGEQF
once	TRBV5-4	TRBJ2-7	ASSFQGAPMREQY
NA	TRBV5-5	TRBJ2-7	ASSLRMSGISHEQY
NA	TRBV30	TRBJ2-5	AWSISAETQY
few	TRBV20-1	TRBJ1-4	SASNGNEKLF
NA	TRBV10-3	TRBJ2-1	ATKGEGSQGYNEQF
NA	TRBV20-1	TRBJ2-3	SASFGGLVSTDTQY
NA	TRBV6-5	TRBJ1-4	ASSYQGPYSLEKLF
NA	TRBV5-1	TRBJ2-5	ASGFQIGQETQY
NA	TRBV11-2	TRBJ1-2	ASSLTARDYGYT
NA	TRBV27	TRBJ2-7	ASRVQELGREQY
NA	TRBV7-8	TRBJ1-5	ASSLGVNQPQH
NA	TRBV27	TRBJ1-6	ASSPVAFHSPLH
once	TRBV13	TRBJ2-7	ASSFIQGGGGEQY
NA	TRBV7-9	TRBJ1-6	ASSLSDNSPLH
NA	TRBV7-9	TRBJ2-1	ASSRGRGREYNEQF
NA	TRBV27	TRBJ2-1	ASSLGTYNEQF
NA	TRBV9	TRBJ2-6	ASSVGRWASGANVLT
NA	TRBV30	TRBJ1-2	AWGDIAYGYT
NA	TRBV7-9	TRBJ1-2	ASSLGRLLGTRVNGYT
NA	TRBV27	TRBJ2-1	ASSFPTYNEQF
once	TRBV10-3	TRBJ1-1	AISESGGRTEAF
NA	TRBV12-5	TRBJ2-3	ASGLVQGEGDTQY
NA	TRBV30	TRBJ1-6	AWSRKLVRDQSPLH
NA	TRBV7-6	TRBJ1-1	ASSLAGQATEAF
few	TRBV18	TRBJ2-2	ASRPRQGNTGELF
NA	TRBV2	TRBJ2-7	ASRVDRGNEQY
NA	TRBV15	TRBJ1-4	ATSRDLTGVNEKLF
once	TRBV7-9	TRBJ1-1	ASSFRDTEAF
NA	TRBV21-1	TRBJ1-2	ASSKALGNYGYT
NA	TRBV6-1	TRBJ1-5	ASSDRAHNQPQH
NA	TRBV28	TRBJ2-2	ASSLTGGELF
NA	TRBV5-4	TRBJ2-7	ASSAGSGVYEQY
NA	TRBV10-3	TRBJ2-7	AISPRTSGTYEQY
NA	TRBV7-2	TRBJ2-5	ASSSTGGSETQY
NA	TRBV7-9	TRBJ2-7	ASSLSAGIYEQY
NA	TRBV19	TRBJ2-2	ASSQVAGTEELF
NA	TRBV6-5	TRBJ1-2	APQGIRRNYGYT
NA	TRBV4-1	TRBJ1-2	ASSQVGQRRSGYT
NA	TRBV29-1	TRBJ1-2	SVGFGGNGYT
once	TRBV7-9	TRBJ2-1	ASTREGYNEQF